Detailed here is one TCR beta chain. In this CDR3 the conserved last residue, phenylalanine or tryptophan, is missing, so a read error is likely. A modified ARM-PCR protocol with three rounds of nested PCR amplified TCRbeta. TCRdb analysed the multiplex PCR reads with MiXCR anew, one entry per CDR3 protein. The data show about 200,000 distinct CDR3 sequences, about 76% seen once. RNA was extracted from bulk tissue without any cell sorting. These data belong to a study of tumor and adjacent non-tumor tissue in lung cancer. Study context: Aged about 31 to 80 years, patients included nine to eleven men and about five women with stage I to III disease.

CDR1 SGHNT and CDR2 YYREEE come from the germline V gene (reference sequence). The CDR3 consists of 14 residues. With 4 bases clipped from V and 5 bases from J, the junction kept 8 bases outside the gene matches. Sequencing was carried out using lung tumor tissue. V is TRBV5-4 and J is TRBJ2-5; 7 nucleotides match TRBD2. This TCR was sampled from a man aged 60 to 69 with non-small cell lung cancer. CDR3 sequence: CASSLDGGRETQYL. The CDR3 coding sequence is TGTGCCAGCAGCCTAGACGGGGGGAGGGAGACCCAGTACTTG.